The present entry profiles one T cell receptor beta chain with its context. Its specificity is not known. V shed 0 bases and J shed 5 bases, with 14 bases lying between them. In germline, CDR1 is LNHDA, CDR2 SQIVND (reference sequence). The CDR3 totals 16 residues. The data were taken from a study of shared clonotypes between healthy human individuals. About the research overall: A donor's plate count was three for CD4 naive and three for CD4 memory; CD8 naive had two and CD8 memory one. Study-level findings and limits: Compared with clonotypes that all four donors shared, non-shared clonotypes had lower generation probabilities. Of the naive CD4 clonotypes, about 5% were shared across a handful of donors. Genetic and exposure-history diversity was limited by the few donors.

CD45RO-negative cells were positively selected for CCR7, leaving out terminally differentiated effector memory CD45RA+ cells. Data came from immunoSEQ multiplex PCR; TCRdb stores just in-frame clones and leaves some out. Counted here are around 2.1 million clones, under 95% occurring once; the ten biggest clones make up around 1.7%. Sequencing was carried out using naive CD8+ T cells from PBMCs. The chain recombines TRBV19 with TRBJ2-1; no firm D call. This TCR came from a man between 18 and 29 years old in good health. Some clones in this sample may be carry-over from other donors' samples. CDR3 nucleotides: TGTGCCAGTAGTATAGATCTAGAGACGTTTAACAATGAGCAGTTCTTC. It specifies CASSIDLETFNNEQFF.